Listed below are T cell receptor beta chains from one sample, sequenced in a study of shared clonotypes between healthy human individuals. Method: immunoSEQ multiplex PCR; TCRdb's copy keeps in-frame clones and lacks some. Here the sample spans 1,500,000 or so clones, approximately 98.5% being singletons. Sequenced sample: naive CD4+ T cells sorted from blood. Source of these receptors: a young man in good health. Both conserved end residues are trimmed from each CDR3. The D gene is left open where the match is weak.

v_gene: TRBV19
d_gene: TRBD2
j_gene: TRBJ2-1
CDR3aa: ASSNSPWTSGLDNEQF

v_gene: TRBV2
d_gene: TRBD2
j_gene: TRBJ2-1
CDR3aa: ASTLDGLAIDNEQF

v_gene: TRBV7-2
d_gene: TRBD1
j_gene: TRBJ2-7
CDR3aa: ASSPDRWMY

v_gene: TRBV27
d_gene: -
j_gene: TRBJ2-1
CDR3aa: ASDRGGPGRRNNEQF

v_gene: TRBV2
d_gene: TRBD2
j_gene: TRBJ2-7
CDR3aa: ASSGSSGRYEQY

v_gene: TRBV7-6
d_gene: TRBD2
j_gene: TRBJ2-1
CDR3aa: ASSLARGGWNEQF

v_gene: TRBV10-1
d_gene: -
j_gene: TRBJ2-2
CDR3aa: ASSQLDSAGELF

v_gene: TRBV29-1
d_gene: TRBD1
j_gene: TRBJ2-5
CDR3aa: SALTGGGETQY

v_gene: TRBV5-6
d_gene: -
j_gene: TRBJ2-3
CDR3aa: ASSLRDTQY

v_gene: TRBV10-3
d_gene: -
j_gene: TRBJ2-3
CDR3aa: AISGRNGGTDTQY

v_gene: TRBV6-1
d_gene: TRBD1
j_gene: TRBJ1-5
CDR3aa: ASSLGQGSQPQH

v_gene: TRBV2
d_gene: -
j_gene: TRBJ1-2
CDR3aa: ASSLPANYGYT

v_gene: TRBV9
d_gene: -
j_gene: TRBJ1-5
CDR3aa: ASSPEEGRQPQH

v_gene: TRBV28
d_gene: -
j_gene: TRBJ2-3
CDR3aa: ASSLRVPDTQY

v_gene: TRBV19
d_gene: -
j_gene: TRBJ2-7
CDR3aa: ASSIYGGLAFYEQY

v_gene: TRBV5-6
d_gene: -
j_gene: TRBJ2-6
CDR3aa: ASSLAREHWAGANVLT

v_gene: TRBV5-1
d_gene: -
j_gene: TRBJ1-1
CDR3aa: ASSLGLGTEAF

v_gene: TRBV5-1
d_gene: -
j_gene: TRBJ2-7
CDR3aa: ASSSGLGFYEQY

v_gene: TRBV18
d_gene: -
j_gene: TRBJ2-5
CDR3aa: ASSPGPGETQY

v_gene: TRBV28
d_gene: -
j_gene: TRBJ1-4
CDR3aa: ASSPHEAGQEKLF

v_gene: TRBV9
d_gene: TRBD1
j_gene: TRBJ2-3
CDR3aa: ASSVVGTGGSTDTQY

v_gene: TRBV6-5
d_gene: -
j_gene: TRBJ2-3
CDR3aa: ASSYYYTQY

v_gene: TRBV27
d_gene: -
j_gene: TRBJ1-5
CDR3aa: ASSKGDIPPRGNQPQH

v_gene: TRBV7-2
d_gene: -
j_gene: TRBJ2-7
CDR3aa: ASSEEAGGEQY

v_gene: TRBV5-5
d_gene: -
j_gene: TRBJ2-3
CDR3aa: ASSLVFFPSGDTQY

v_gene: TRBV7-6
d_gene: TRBD1
j_gene: TRBJ1-3
CDR3aa: ASSPRTGAGNTIY

v_gene: TRBV7-2
d_gene: -
j_gene: TRBJ2-1
CDR3aa: ASSLSAESYNEQF

v_gene: TRBV7-2
d_gene: TRBD1
j_gene: TRBJ1-5
CDR3aa: ASSLGLPTTGIYQPQH

v_gene: TRBV28
d_gene: -
j_gene: TRBJ2-7
CDR3aa: ASRLTTGGYEQY

v_gene: TRBV28
d_gene: TRBD2
j_gene: TRBJ2-7
CDR3aa: ATHHAGGNEQY

v_gene: TRBV18
d_gene: -
j_gene: TRBJ2-3
CDR3aa: ASSPWASTDTQY

v_gene: TRBV2
d_gene: -
j_gene: TRBJ2-2
CDR3aa: ASSRDNTGELF

v_gene: TRBV5-3
d_gene: -
j_gene: TRBJ2-7
CDR3aa: ASSSPPNYEQY

v_gene: TRBV11-3
d_gene: -
j_gene: TRBJ2-2
CDR3aa: ASSKRRGYDGELF

v_gene: TRBV5-6
d_gene: -
j_gene: TRBJ1-2
CDR3aa: ASSAPSYGYT

v_gene: TRBV7-6
d_gene: TRBD2
j_gene: TRBJ2-7
CDR3aa: ASSKGTSAMYEQY

v_gene: TRBV5-1
d_gene: -
j_gene: TRBJ2-7
CDR3aa: ASSLALQGFMLNEQY

v_gene: TRBV5-1
d_gene: TRBD1
j_gene: TRBJ2-7
CDR3aa: ASSTETGRLYEQY

v_gene: TRBV5-6
d_gene: -
j_gene: TRBJ1-3
CDR3aa: ASSLPGANSGNTIY

v_gene: TRBV7-2
d_gene: -
j_gene: TRBJ2-7
CDR3aa: ASSQRPGSRYEQY

v_gene: TRBV15
d_gene: -
j_gene: TRBJ1-3
CDR3aa: ATSRKTGNTIY

v_gene: TRBV4-2
d_gene: -
j_gene: TRBJ2-7
CDR3aa: ASSPFYRESYEQY

v_gene: TRBV20-1
d_gene: -
j_gene: TRBJ1-1
CDR3aa: SGRGNTEAF

v_gene: TRBV18
d_gene: TRBD2
j_gene: TRBJ2-1
CDR3aa: ASSRERPGLLYNEQF

v_gene: TRBV18
d_gene: -
j_gene: TRBJ1-1
CDR3aa: ASSPSFPDMNTEAF

v_gene: TRBV19
d_gene: -
j_gene: TRBJ1-5
CDR3aa: ASSIEGGGSNQPQH

v_gene: TRBV10-3
d_gene: -
j_gene: TRBJ2-6
CDR3aa: AITDRVPISGANVLT

v_gene: TRBV7-2
d_gene: -
j_gene: TRBJ2-4
CDR3aa: ASSLERGAKNIQY

v_gene: TRBV10-3
d_gene: -
j_gene: TRBJ1-5
CDR3aa: AISESGRGNSNQPQH

v_gene: TRBV20-1
d_gene: -
j_gene: TRBJ1-1
CDR3aa: SAKYGLEAF

v_gene: TRBV7-8
d_gene: TRBD1
j_gene: TRBJ2-7
CDR3aa: ASSLEGRDRAPYEQY

v_gene: TRBV5-1
d_gene: TRBD1
j_gene: TRBJ2-1
CDR3aa: ASSLGQGAYNEQF

v_gene: TRBV9
d_gene: -
j_gene: TRBJ2-7
CDR3aa: ASSVGPRPTGEQY

v_gene: TRBV29-1
d_gene: -
j_gene: TRBJ2-4
CDR3aa: SGTGLAKNIQY